This T cell receptor (beta chain) stems from a study of blood T cell repertoires in COVID-19. As handled by the study authors: Reference gene primers were amplified, and this amplification served to estimate nucleated cell counts. TCRdb's table, derived via immunoSEQ multiplex PCR, lists solely in-frame clones and lacks some. The V and J calls and clone size come from that table; D and trimming were worked out from the DNA. The top ten hold around 5.4% of the sample, which has some 250,000 clones, around four fifths seen once. The junction had 8 bases not matched to a gene; V was cut back by 6 bases and J by 3 bases. The CDR3 runs to 14 residues. Germline assignment: CDR1 MNHEY and CDR2 SVGAGI.

The origin of this receptor is a man of 80 years or more with acute or convalescent COVID-19. V is TRBV6-5 and J is TRBJ2-7; 7 bases line up with TRBD1. Material for sequencing was peripheral blood. The CDR3 sequence: CASRSGQPLYEQYF. CDR3 nucleotides: TGTGCCAGCAGATCGGGACAGCCTCTCTACGAGCAGTACTTC.